This TCR beta chain was found in a study of cytomegalovirus exposure and HLA in healthy donors. Whole-study findings and limits: The study found most TCR sequences rare, yet found some public TCRs in many donors.

Regarding this clone: Its antigen is as yet unknown. Mismatch with germline at one junction end may stem from a read error.

Donors had nominal health at sampling but likely had unrecorded immune exposures. PCR was performed using 60 Vbeta and 13 Jbeta primers. Profiled with immunoSEQ multiplex PCR; TCRdb holds only in-frame clones, not every one. The repertoire holds approximately 74,000 clones, with over 70% as singletons. The TCR comes from a man aged 55 to 70 in good health and CMV-seropositive. The sample was PBMCs.

CDR3 sequence reads: CASTLRGGRVSGYTF. As DNA, the CDR3 is TGTGCCAGCACCTTGAGAGGCGGCAGGGTGTCCGGCTACACCTTC. V gene TRBV5-8 combines with J gene TRBJ1-2; D possibly corresponds to TRBD1 (5 bases). Germline CDR1 and CDR2: SGHTS and YDEGEE. The CDR3 contains 15 residues.